These T cell receptor beta chains were read from a single sample in a study of CD8 T cells in Susac syndrome. One entry per CDR3 protein, called by TCRdb with MiXCR from the immunoSEQ multiplex PCR reads. Among approximately 80,000 distinct CDR3 sequences, less than 95% were seen once, and the ten largest hold about 0.52%. The sequenced sample was CD8+ T cells from PBMCs. The receptors were sampled from a human donor with Susac syndrome. The CDR3 runs from the conserved cysteine through the conserved F or W. Each record gives: CDR3 length, V gene, clone size, D gene, J gene, CDR3 protein, CDR3 DNA. D genes are given only for firm matches. Size is stated for part of the rows, as once, few or many counts, or as a class when the clone is expanded.

16	TRBV9	-	TRBD2	TRBJ2-3	CASNPRVAGGIDTQYF	TGTGCCAGCAACCCCCGGGTAGCGGGGGGGATAGATACGCAGTATTTT
15	TRBV13	once	TRBD2	TRBJ2-5	CASSLRGVFQETQYF	TGTGCCAGCAGCTTGCGGGGGGTGTTTCAAGAGACCCAGTACTTC
16	TRBV19	-	-	TRBJ2-6	CASSRGVLSGANVLTF	TGTGCCAGTAGTAGGGGGGTCCTCTCTGGGGCCAACGTCCTGACTTTC
14	TRBV7-6	-	-	TRBJ1-1	CASSPTQGNTEAFF	TGTGCCAGCAGCCCGACGCAGGGTAATACTGAAGCTTTCTTT
15	TRBV3-1	-	-	TRBJ2-1	CASSPGDGPYNEQFF	TGTGCCAGCAGCCCCGGGGATGGGCCCTACAATGAGCAGTTCTTC
14	TRBV6-2/TRBV6-3	-	-	TRBJ2-3	CASSWGSGTDTQYF	TGTGCCAGCAGTTGGGGTAGCGGCACAGATACGCAGTATTTT
13	TRBV19	-	-	TRBJ1-1	CASSIWGTGGAFF	TGTGCCAGTAGTATCTGGGGCACCGGAGGAGCTTTCTTT
15	TRBV11-2	-	-	TRBJ2-1	CASSLSGTYYNEQFF	TGTGCCAGCAGCTTGTCCGGGACCTATTACAATGAGCAGTTCTTC
15	TRBV19	-	-	TRBJ2-1	CASSIDGSSYNEQFF	TGTGCCAGTAGTATAGACGGGAGTTCCTACAATGAGCAGTTCTTC
16	TRBV7-2	-	-	TRBJ2-2	CASSIRSGVPTGELFF	TGTGCCAGCAGCATTAGATCCGGGGTTCCCACCGGGGAGCTGTTTTTT
15	TRBV5-5	-	TRBD1	TRBJ1-6	CASSKDRGRNSPLHF	TGTGCCAGCAGCAAGGACAGGGGACGTAATTCACCCCTCCACTTT
14	TRBV7-7	-	-	TRBJ2-5	CASSPDPGQETQYF	TGTGCCAGCAGCCCCGACCCGGGTCAAGAGACCCAGTACTTC
15	TRBV3-1	-	TRBD1	TRBJ1-1	CASSQDETGDTEAFF	TGTGCCAGCAGCCAAGACGAAACAGGGGACACTGAAGCTTTCTTT
13	TRBV24-1	-	TRBD1	TRBJ1-2	CATSGDRENGYTF	TGTGCCACCAGCGGGGACAGGGAGAATGGCTACACCTTC
12	TRBV2	-	-	TRBJ1-5	CASLGVDGPQHF	TGTGCCAGCCTAGGCGTGGATGGGCCCCAGCATTTT
15	TRBV7-9	-	TRBD2	TRBJ2-7	CASSHPLLADYEQYF	TGTGCCAGCAGCCACCCGCTTCTAGCGGACTACGAGCAGTACTTC
16	TRBV5-4	-	-	TRBJ1-4	CASSRDGRIVNEKLFF	TGTGCCAGCAGCCGTGACGGACGGATTGTTAATGAAAAACTGTTTTTT
14	TRBV20-1	once	-	TRBJ2-7	CSARDPTFSYEQYF	TGCAGTGCTAGAGATCCCACTTTCTCCTACGAGCAGTACTTC
17	TRBV27	-	-	TRBJ2-6	CASSFRVTTGGANVLTF	TGTGCCAGCAGTTTCCGGGTTACTACGGGCGGGGCCAACGTCCTGACTTTC
12	TRBV27	few	-	TRBJ1-6	CASSLGSSPLHF	TGTGCCAGCAGTTTGGGTAGTTCACCCCTCCACTTT
13	TRBV7-9	-	TRBD1	TRBJ2-7	CASKGAGGYEQYF	TGTGCCAGCAAGGGGGCTGGGGGATACGAGCAGTACTTC
14	TRBV27	-	-	TRBJ2-7	CASSPGTPSYEQYF	TGTGCCAGCAGCCCCGGGACCCCTTCCTACGAGCAGTACTTC
16	TRBV24-1	-	-	TRBJ2-3	CATSDPDLTGLDTQYF	TGTGCCACCAGTGACCCTGACCTAACTGGTCTAGATACGCAGTATTTT
12	TRBV12-3/TRBV12-4	-	-	TRBJ2-7	CASQGPTYEQYF	TGTGCCAGCCAGGGTCCAACCTACGAGCAGTACTTC
13	TRBV5-4	-	-	TRBJ2-7	CASRRTDSYEQYF	TGTGCCAGCCGGCGGACTGACTCCTACGAGCAGTACTTC
16	TRBV20-1	-	TRBD1	TRBJ1-1	CSIAFGTDYMNTEAFF	TGCAGTATTGCGTTTGGGACAGATTACATGAACACTGAAGCTTTCTTT
12	TRBV27	-	-	TRBJ2-7	CASMGERYEQYF	TGTGCCAGCATGGGGGAGCGCTACGAGCAGTACTTC
13	TRBV12-3/TRBV12-4	-	-	TRBJ2-7	CASSITGLYEQYF	TGTGCCAGCAGTATAACGGGGCTCTACGAGCAGTACTTC